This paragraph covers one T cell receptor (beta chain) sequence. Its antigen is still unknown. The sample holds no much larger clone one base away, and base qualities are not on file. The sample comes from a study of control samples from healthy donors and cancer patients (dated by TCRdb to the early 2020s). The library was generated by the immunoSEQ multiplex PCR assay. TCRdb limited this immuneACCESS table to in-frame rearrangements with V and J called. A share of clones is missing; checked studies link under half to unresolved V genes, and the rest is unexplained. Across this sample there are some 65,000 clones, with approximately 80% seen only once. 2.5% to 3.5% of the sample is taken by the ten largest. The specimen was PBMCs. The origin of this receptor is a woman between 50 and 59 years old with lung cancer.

Here is the DNA: TGTGCCAGCAGTGGTCTTGGGACAGATCCCACAGATACGCAGTATTTT. Its product reads: CASSGLGTDPTDTQYF. Recombination linked TRBV6-4 to TRBJ2-3, with 7 bases matching TRBD1. CDR3 length: 16 amino acids, cysteine to phenylalanine. The DNA shown is the 48-base CDR3, in frame from base 1. The CDR1 and CDR2 encoded by the germline V gene are MRHNA and SNTAGT. The germline V end is reduced by 4 bases and the J end by 2 bases; junction bases left unmatched: 9.